The 30 T cell receptor beta chains reported below all come from one sample, sequenced in a study of blood T cell repertoires in COVID-19 (dated by TCRdb to 2019 to 2021). The method behind the library was the immunoSEQ multiplex PCR assay. TCRdb re-hosts the immuneACCESS table, in-frame sequences only. Its copies lack some clones; in the studies checked, an unresolved V gene accounts for under half of them, and the cause for the rest is not known. Recorded for this sample are 200,000 to 250,000 clones; about 88% of them occurred a single time. The top ten hold roughly a tenth of the sample. The source material was peripheral blood. The receptors derive from a woman aged 45-65 years with COVID-19, enrolled during active disease.

The V gene is TRBV11-2, the J gene TRBJ1-1; unclear D gene. Trimming took 5 bases from V and 7 from J, leaving 14 bases between them. Germline V lookup: CDR1 SGHAT, CDR2 FQNNGV. This CDR3 comprises 13 residues. The chain's CDR3 is CASSRSAEDEAFF. DNA of the CDR3: TGTGCCAGCAGCCGATCGGCCGAGGATGAAGCTTTCTTT.

J is TRBJ2-1 and V is TRBV24-1; 7 nucleotides line up with TRBD1. V was pared by 5 bases and J by 10 bases, with 10 bases of the junction left unmatched. Germline CDR1 reads KGHDR; CDR2 reads SFDVKD. This CDR3 comprises 14 residues. CDR3 amino acids: CATSGSRGSREQFF. The CDR3 DNA reads as TGTGCCACCAGTGGTTCCAGGGGGTCGAGGGAGCAGTTCTTC.

The V gene is TRBV19, the J gene TRBJ1-3, with TRBD1 identical over 8 bases. The CDR3 loop spans 15 amino acids. With V trimmed by 5 bases and J by 4 bases, 7 bases remained unmatched. Germline lookup yields CDR1 LNHDA and CDR2 SQIVND (reference sequence). The CDR3 DNA reads as TGTGCCAGTAGTCTCGGACAGGGCGTCGGAAACACCATATATTTT. Translation: CASSLGQGVGNTIYF.

The chain carries TRBV30 and TRBJ2-5; D perhaps matches TRBD2 (5 bases). Per the germline V gene, CDR1 is GTSNPN and CDR2 is SVGIG (reference sequence). V shed 3 bases and J shed 4 bases, with 18 bases lying between them. CDR3 length: 15 residues. CDR3 sequence: CAWRPWQTEGETQYF. As DNA, the CDR3 is TGTGCCTGGAGGCCCTGGCAAACTGAGGGAGAGACCCAGTACTTC.

This chain's CDR3 is CASSLAGNTEAFF. In DNA form, the CDR3 reads TGTGCCAGCAGCTTAGCGGGAAACACTGAAGCTTTCTTT. The rearrangement links TRBV7-3 to TRBJ1-1; D is ambiguous. Germline V gene data show CDR1 as SGHTA and CDR2 as FQGTGA. The CDR3 consists of 13 residues. The V end lost 2 bases, the J end lost 2 bases, and 6 bases lay between the germline ends. The full variable domain, its missing parts supplied by reference TRBV7-3 and TRBJ1-1, is GAGVSQTPSNKVTEKGKYVELRCDPISGHTALYWYRQSLGQGPEFLIYFQGTGAADDSGLPNDRFFAVRPEGSVSTLKIQRTERGDSAVYLCASSLAGNTEAFFGQGTRLTVV.

This chain joins TRBV6-5 and TRBJ1-4, with D hard to call. The V end lost 0 bases, the J end lost 8 bases, and 4 bases lay between the germline ends. CDR1 is MNHEY, CDR2 SVGAGI, per germline. The CDR3 has 12 amino acids. The CDR3 sequence is CASSYSREKLFF. CDR3 coding DNA: TGTGCCAGCAGTTACTCCCGGGAAAAACTGTTTTTT.

With respect to this clone: Within the sample, other DNA sequences also encode this same CDR3. V and J are TRBV4-1 and TRBJ2-7; 9 nucleotides line up with TRBD1. The CDR3 runs to 14 residues. Looked up from germline, CDR1 is MGHRA and CDR2 is YSYEKL. V shed 1 base and J 2 bases; nucleotides not matched to a gene: 0. The CDR3 protein is CASSQGQGAYEQYF. In nucleotides, the CDR3 is TGCGCCAGCAGCCAAGGACAGGGGGCCTACGAGCAGTACTTC.

The chain is built from TRBV4-1 and TRBJ1-2, with 8 bases that match TRBD1. The CDR3 runs to 16 residues. Trimming took 3 bases from V and 3 from J; bases not matched to a gene: 9. CDR1 and CDR2 (germline): MGHRA, YSYEKL. Here the CDR3 reads CASSQDGGQGHYGYTF. CDR3 nucleotide sequence: TGCGCCAGCAGCCAGGATGGAGGACAGGGACACTATGGCTACACCTTC.

This chain links TRBV5-6 with TRBJ1-3; tentative D call: TRBD1 (5 bases). CDR1 SGHDT and CDR2 YYEEEE come from the germline V gene. This CDR3 is 13 amino acids long. The germline V and J ends were trimmed by 9 bases and 2 bases, with 12 bases remaining between them. The CDR3 DNA reads TGTGCCACCTCCAGGGTGGCTGGAAACACCATATATTTT. As protein: CATSRVAGNTIYF.

The chain links TRBV7-3 to TRBJ2-3; perhaps TRBD2 as D (5 bases). Germline V gene sequence: CDR1 SGHTA, CDR2 FQGTGA. This CDR3 is built from 13 residues. Trimming cost V 8 bases and J 5 bases, with 14 bases left between them. The chain's CDR3 is CASGIRRGDTQYF. The DNA for the CDR3 is TGTGCCAGCGGTATCCGACGGGGAGATACGCAGTATTTT.

This clone was detected only a few times. The J gene is TRBJ2-2, the V gene TRBV27; D remains ambiguous. Trimming removed 8 bases at V and 0 bases at J, with 10 bases between. Germline CDR1 and CDR2: MNHEY and SMNVEV (reference sequence). The CDR3 totals 14 residues. The CDR3 DNA reads TGTGCCAGCGGGCTCATCACGAACACCGGGGAGCTGTTTTTT. It specifies CASGLITNTGELFF.

This chain connects TRBV5-1 to TRBJ2-3; 10 bases map to TRBD2. V shed 4 bases, J shed 6 bases, and the junction held 11 bases outside the gene matches. This CDR3 contains 16 residues. Germline CDR1 reads SGHRS; CDR2 reads YFSETQ. The DNA for the CDR3 is TGCGCCAGCAGCATACCTCTAGCGGGGGTCTCGGATACGCAGTATTTT. This gives the protein CASSIPLAGVSDTQYF.

The V gene is TRBV2, the J gene TRBJ1-2; D possibly corresponds to TRBD1 (6 bases). Per the germline V gene, CDR1 is SNHLY and CDR2 is FYNNEI. The CDR3 consists of 14 residues. Trimming left V 8 bases short and J 5 bases short, with 18 bases between. Written as DNA, the CDR3 is TGTGCCAGCCGGACAGCTTCAGGCCTTTATGGCTACACCTTC. Its translation is CASRTASGLYGYTF.

J is TRBJ1-6 and V is TRBV30; possible D gene TRBD1, 6 bases. CDR1 is GTSNPN, CDR2 SVGIG, per germline (reference sequence). Trimming removed 5 bases at V and 9 bases at J, with 14 bases between. The CDR3 length is 13 residues. The CDR3 sequence: CAWLRQEGSPLHF. The CDR3 region has the DNA TGTGCCTGGCTAAGACAGGAAGGTTCACCCCTCCACTTT. The variable domain in full, with the rest retrieved from reference TRBV30 and TRBJ1-6, is SQTIHQWPATLVQPVGSPLSLECTVEGTSNPNLYWYRQAAGRGLQLLFYSVGIGQISSEVPQNLSASRPQDRQFILSSKKLLLSDSGFYLCAWLRQEGSPLHFGNGTRLTVT.

The J gene is TRBJ2-7, the V gene TRBV12-3 or TRBV12-4; 9 positions match TRBD1. This CDR3 region has 13 residues. Losses at the gene ends were 6 bases for V and 7 bases for J; bases not matched to a gene: 7. The CDR3 region has the DNA TGTGCCAGCAGCCGGACAGGGGAGGAAGAGCAGTACTTC. This translates into CASSRTGEEEQYF.

The gene calls are TRBV7-3 and TRBJ2-1; D may be TRBD1 (6 bases). Trimming stripped 5 bases from V and 8 bases from J, with 16 bases between. The CDR3 totals 14 residues. In germline, CDR1 is SGHTA, CDR2 FQGTGA. The CDR3 DNA is TGTGCCAGCAGCGCCTTAACAGGGAGCGATGAGCAGTTCTTC. Translation: CASSALTGSDEQFF. Variable domain in full (rest from reference TRBV7-3 and TRBJ2-1): GAGVSQTPSNKVTEKGKYVELRCDPISGHTALYWYRQSLGQGPEFLIYFQGTGAADDSGLPNDRFFAVRPEGSVSTLKIQRTERGDSAVYLCASSALTGSDEQFFGPGTRLTVL.

Here the CDR3 reads CASSTGTGRNSPLHF. The CDR3 DNA sequence: TGTGCCAGCAGTACCGGGACAGGGAGGAATTCACCCCTCCACTTT. J is TRBJ1-6 and V is TRBV2; 9 nucleotides line up with TRBD1. V was clipped by 5 bases and J by 7 bases; unmatched bases: 6. The CDR3 has 15 amino acids. Germline lookup yields CDR1 SNHLY and CDR2 FYNNEI.

The CDR3: CASSRTSGTRVTGELFF. The CDR3 DNA is TGTGCCAGCAGCCGAACATCCGGGACTAGGGTCACCGGGGAGCTGTTTTTT. This chain connects TRBV11-2 to TRBJ2-2; 8 bases match TRBD2. Germline loops: CDR1 SGHAT, CDR2 FQNNGV. With 5 bases clipped from V and 4 bases from J, the junction kept 12 bases outside the gene matches. The CDR3 has 17 residues. The variable domain in full, with the rest retrieved from reference TRBV11-2 and TRBJ2-2, is EAGVAQSPRYKIIEKRQSVAFWCNPISGHATLYWYQQILGQGPKLLIQFQNNGVVDDSQLPKDRFSAERLKGVDSTLKIQPAKLEDSAVYLCASSRTSGTRVTGELFFGEGSRLTVL.

The chain links TRBV5-8 to TRBJ2-2; tentatively, D is TRBD1 (6 bases). The germline V gene encodes CDR1 SGHTS and CDR2 YDEGEE. V gave up 9 bases and J gave up 5 bases, with 20 bases separating them. This CDR3 is 15 amino acids long. The CDR3 here is CATSRFVQGTGELFF. DNA for the CDR3: TGTGCCACCTCTAGATTCGTACAGGGAACCGGGGAGCTGTTTTTT.

The chain joins TRBV5-5 to TRBJ2-1; 8 bases fit TRBD2. The V gene end was trimmed by 3 bases and the J gene end by 9 bases; junction bases not matched to a gene: 17. CDR3 size: 17 residues. The V gene's germline CDR1 is SGHKS and CDR2 YYEKEE (reference sequence). Written as DNA, the CDR3 is TGTGCCAGCAGCTATTTAAGCGGGGGACTTACCTCGGGTGAGCAGTTCTTC. It codes for CASSYLSGGLTSGEQFF.

The chain joins TRBV4-1 to TRBJ2-3, with TRBD1 matching over 7 bases. J was trimmed by 3 bases and V by 1 base; bases with no gene match: 13. CDR1 and CDR2 (germline): MGHRA, YSYEKL. There are 18 residues in the CDR3. CDR3 in DNA: TGCGCCAGCAGCCAAGTCTTCAGGTCGGGACAGACAACAGATACGCAGTATTTT. This codes for CASSQVFRSGQTTDTQYF.

J is TRBJ1-2 and V is TRBV10-3; D is undetermined. Germline CDR1 ENHRY, CDR2 SYGVKD. V was cut by 2 bases and J by 2 bases, with 6 bases left in between. The CDR3 is 13 amino acids. The CDR3 sequence: CAISEGRNYGYTF. CDR3 nucleotides: TGTGCCATCAGTGAGGGCAGGAACTATGGCTACACCTTC.

Note on this clone: Compared with germline, one end of the junction differs, possibly owing to a read error. This chain connects TRBV7-9 to TRBJ1-1, with a weak D call TRBD1 (5 bases). This CDR3 has 18 residues. The germline CDR1 and CDR2 sequences are SEHNR and FQNEAQ (reference sequence). The CDR3 loop reads CASSPKWGGIGSGTESFF. Written as DNA, the CDR3 is TGTGCCAGCAGCCCTAAATGGGGGGGAATTGGCAGTGGGACTGAATCTTTCTTT.

This clone came up a few times. The chain has TRBV11-3 and TRBJ1-1; D call uncertain. Germline V gives CDR1 SGHNT, CDR2 YENEEA. Trimming stripped 4 bases from V and 7 bases from J, with 10 bases between. This CDR3 has 12 residues. CDR3 DNA sequence: TGTGCCAGCAGCTACGTCGGTAATGAAGCTTTCTTT. It encodes CASSYVGNEAFF.

DNA of the CDR3: TGCGCCAGCAGCCCCACCGGGTCTCCTAGGAATGAGCAGTTCTTC. It codes for CASSPTGSPRNEQFF. This rearrangement joins TRBV5-1 to TRBJ2-1; D unclear. Between the trimmed V and J ends, which lost 4 bases and 7 bases, there was a span of 18 bases. The CDR3 is made up of 15 amino acids. Germline V gene sequence: CDR1 SGHRS, CDR2 YFSETQ.

The DNA of the CDR3 is TGTGCCAGCAGCCAAGTACCCCGGACAGGGACGAACACCGGGGAGCTGTTTTTT. This sequence encodes CASSQVPRTGTNTGELFF. The chain uses TRBV3-1 (or the pseudogene TRBV3-2) and TRBJ2-2; 8 bases fit TRBD1. The V gene end was trimmed by 1 base and the J gene end by 0 bases; junction bases not matched to a gene: 7. CDR3 length: 18 residues. Germline CDR1 and CDR2: LGHDT and YNNKEL (reference sequence).

The gene calls are TRBV6-5 and TRBJ2-7; TRBD1 matches 10 bases. V dropped 7 bases and J dropped 3; count of bases not matched to a gene: 9. Germline CDR1 reads MNHEY; CDR2 reads SVGAGI. The CDR3 runs to 15 residues. CDR3 protein: CASTRQGAIDYEQYF. CDR3 nucleotides: TGTGCCAGCACTCGACAGGGGGCTATCGACTACGAGCAGTACTTC.

The chain recombines TRBV5-8 with TRBJ1-2, with 9 bases lining up with TRBD1. Germline trimming cut 2 bases from V and 8 bases from J; bases unmatched to any gene: 16. Per the germline V gene, CDR1 is SGHTS and CDR2 is YDEGEE. The CDR3 runs 17 residues. CDR3 residues: CASSLRTGVGSLRGYTF. CDR3 nucleotides: TGTGCCAGCAGCTTAAGGACAGGGGTAGGATCCTTACGCGGCTACACCTTC. The full variable domain, in which reference TRBV5-8 and TRBJ1-2 provide the parts outside the CDR3, is EAGVTQSPTHLIKTRGQQATLRCSPISGHTSVYWYQQALGLGLQFLLWYDEGEERNRGNFPPRFSGRQFPNYSSELNVNALELEDSALYLCASSLRTGVGSLRGYTFGSGTRLTVV.

This chain joins TRBV11-2 and TRBJ2-1; possibly TRBD2 for D (6 bases). The germline gives CDR1 SGHAT, CDR2 FQNNGV. The CDR3 spans 15 residues. Trimming shortened V by 1 base and J by 7 bases, and 14 bases separated the two germline ends. CDR3 nucleotides: TGTGCCAGCAGCTTAGGGCTAGCGAGTGGGAATGAGCAGTTCTTC. Protein product: CASSLGLASGNEQFF. Full variable domain (rest looked up from reference TRBV11-2 and TRBJ2-1): EAGVAQSPRYKIIEKRQSVAFWCNPISGHATLYWYQQILGQGPKLLIQFQNNGVVDDSQLPKDRFSAERLKGVDSTLKIQPAKLEDSAVYLCASSLGLASGNEQFFGPGTRLTVL.

The chain has TRBV15 and TRBJ1-6; D is possibly TRBD1 (6 bases). The CDR3 runs to 17 residues. CDR1 and CDR2 (germline): LNHNV, YYDKDF (reference sequence). CDR3 amino acids: CASADNLRGQYNSPLHF. CDR3 DNA sequence: TGTGCTTCAGCAGATAATCTGAGGGGACAATATAATTCACCCCTCCACTTT.